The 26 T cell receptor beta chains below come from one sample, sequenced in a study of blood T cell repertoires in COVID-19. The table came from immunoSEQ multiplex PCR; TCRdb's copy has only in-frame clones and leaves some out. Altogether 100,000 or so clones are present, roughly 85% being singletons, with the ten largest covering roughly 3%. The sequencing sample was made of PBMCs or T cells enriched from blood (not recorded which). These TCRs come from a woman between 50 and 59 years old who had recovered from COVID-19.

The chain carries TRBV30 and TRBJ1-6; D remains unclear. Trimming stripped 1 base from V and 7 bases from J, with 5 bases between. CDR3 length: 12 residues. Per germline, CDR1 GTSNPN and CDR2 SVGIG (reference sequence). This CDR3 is CAWSALNSPLHF. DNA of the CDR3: TGTGCCTGGAGTGCACTAAATTCACCCCTCCACTTT.

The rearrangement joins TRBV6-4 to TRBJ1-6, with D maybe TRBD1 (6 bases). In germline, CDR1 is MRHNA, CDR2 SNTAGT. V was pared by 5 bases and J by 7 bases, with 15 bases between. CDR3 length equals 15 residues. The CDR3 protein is CASSSGGAQNSPLHF. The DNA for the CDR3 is TGTGCCAGCAGTTCCGGGGGGGCCCAAAATTCACCCCTCCACTTT.

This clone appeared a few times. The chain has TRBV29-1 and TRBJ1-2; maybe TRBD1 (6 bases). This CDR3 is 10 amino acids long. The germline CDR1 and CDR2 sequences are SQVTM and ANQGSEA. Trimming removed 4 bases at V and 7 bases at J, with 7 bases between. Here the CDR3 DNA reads TGCAGCGTTGGGGACATTGGCTACACCTTC. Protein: CSVGDIGYTF.

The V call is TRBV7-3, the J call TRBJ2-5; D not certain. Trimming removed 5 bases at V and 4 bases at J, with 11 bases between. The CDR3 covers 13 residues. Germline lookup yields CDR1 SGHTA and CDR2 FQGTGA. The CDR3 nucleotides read TGTGCCAGCAGCATTAGCAATCGAGAGACCCAGTACTTC. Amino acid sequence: CASSISNRETQYF.

CDR3 residues: CATSRGLSGAYGYTF. The CDR3 region has the DNA TGTGCCACCAGCAGAGGGCTGTCTGGGGCCTATGGCTACACCTTC. The V call is TRBV15, the J call TRBJ1-2, with D possibly being TRBD1 (5 bases). CDR3 length equals 15 residues. The V gene's germline CDR1 is LNHNV and CDR2 YYDKDF (reference sequence). V lost 1 base and J 4 bases, leaving 13 bases between the germline ends.

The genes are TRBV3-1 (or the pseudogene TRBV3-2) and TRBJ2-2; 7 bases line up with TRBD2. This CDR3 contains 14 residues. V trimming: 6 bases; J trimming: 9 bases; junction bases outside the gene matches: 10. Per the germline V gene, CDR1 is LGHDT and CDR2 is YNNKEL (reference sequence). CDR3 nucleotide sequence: TGTGCCAGCAGGCCAGGCTCAGCGGGGTGGGAGCTGTTTTTT. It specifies CASRPGSAGWELFF.

The CDR3 reads CASSPTGGLADTQYF. Written as DNA, the CDR3 is TGCGCCAGCAGCCCTACAGGGGGTTTAGCAGATACGCAGTATTTT. V and J are TRBV5-1 and TRBJ2-3; 8 bases map to TRBD1. The CDR3 extends over 15 amino acids. V was pared by 4 bases and J by 4 bases, with 8 bases of the junction left unmatched. Germline CDR1 is SGHRS and CDR2 is YFSETQ.

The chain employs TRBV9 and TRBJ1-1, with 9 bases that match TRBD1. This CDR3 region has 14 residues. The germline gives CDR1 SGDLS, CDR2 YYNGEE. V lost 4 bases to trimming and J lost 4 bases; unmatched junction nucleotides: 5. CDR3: CASSYGQGSTEAFF. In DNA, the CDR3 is TGTGCCAGCAGCTACGGACAGGGGAGCACTGAAGCTTTCTTT.

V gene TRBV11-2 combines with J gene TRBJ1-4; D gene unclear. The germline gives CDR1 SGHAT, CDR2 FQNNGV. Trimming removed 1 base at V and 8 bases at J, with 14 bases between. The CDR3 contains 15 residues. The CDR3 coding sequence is TGTGCCAGCAGCTTAGGCGCCACCCGCGGGGAAAAACTGTTTTTT. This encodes CASSLGATRGEKLFF.

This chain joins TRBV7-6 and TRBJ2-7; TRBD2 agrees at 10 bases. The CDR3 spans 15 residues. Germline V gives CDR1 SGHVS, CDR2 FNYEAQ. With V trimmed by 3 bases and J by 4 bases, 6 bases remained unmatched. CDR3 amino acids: CASSLEREGRYEQYF. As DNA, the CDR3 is TGTGCCAGCAGCTTGGAGCGGGAGGGCCGGTACGAGCAGTACTTC.

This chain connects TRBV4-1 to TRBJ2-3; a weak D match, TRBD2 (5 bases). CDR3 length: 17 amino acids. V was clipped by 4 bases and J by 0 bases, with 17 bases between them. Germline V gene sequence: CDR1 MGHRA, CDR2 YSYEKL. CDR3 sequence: CASSPLLASTSTDTQYF. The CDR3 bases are TGCGCCAGCAGCCCCCTACTGGCTAGCACAAGCACAGATACGCAGTATTTT.

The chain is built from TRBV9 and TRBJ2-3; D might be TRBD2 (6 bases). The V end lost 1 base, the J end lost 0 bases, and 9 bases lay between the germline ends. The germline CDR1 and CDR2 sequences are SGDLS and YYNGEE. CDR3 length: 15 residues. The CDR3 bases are TGTGCCAGCAGCGTACGTAGCGGAAGCACAGATACGCAGTATTTT. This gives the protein CASSVRSGSTDTQYF.

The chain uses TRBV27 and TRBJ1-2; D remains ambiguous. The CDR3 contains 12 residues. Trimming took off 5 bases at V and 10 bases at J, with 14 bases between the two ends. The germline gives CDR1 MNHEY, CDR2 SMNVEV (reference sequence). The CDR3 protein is CASSPPAGAYTF. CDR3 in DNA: TGTGCCAGCAGTCCCCCGGCGGGAGCCTACACCTTC.

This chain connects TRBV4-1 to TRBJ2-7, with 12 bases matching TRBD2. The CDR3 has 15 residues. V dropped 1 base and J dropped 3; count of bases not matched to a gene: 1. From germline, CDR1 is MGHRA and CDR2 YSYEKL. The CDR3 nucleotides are TGCGCCAGCAGCCAAGGACTAGCGGGAGTCTACGAGCAGTACTTC. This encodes CASSQGLAGVYEQYF.

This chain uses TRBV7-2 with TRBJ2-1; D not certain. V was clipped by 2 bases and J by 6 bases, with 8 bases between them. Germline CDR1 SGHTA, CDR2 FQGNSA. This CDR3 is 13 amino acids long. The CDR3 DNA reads TGTGCCAGCAGCTTATACACCTCCAATGAGCAGTTCTTC. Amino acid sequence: CASSLYTSNEQFF.

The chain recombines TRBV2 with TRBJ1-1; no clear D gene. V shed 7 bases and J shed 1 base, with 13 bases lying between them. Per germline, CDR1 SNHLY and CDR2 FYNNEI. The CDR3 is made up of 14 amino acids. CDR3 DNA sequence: TGTGCCAGCACCTTAGAGGGCTCGAACACTGAAGCTTTCTTT. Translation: CASTLEGSNTEAFF.

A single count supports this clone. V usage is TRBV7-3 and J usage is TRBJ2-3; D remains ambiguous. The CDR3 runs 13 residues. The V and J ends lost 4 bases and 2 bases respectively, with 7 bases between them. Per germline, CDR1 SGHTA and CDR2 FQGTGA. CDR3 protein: CASSSPITDTQYF. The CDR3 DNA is TGTGCCAGCAGCTCCCCCATCACAGATACGCAGTATTTT.

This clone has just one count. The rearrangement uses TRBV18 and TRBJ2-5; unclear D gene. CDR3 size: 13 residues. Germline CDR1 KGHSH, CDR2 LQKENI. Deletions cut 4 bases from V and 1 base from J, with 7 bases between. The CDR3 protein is CASSQFSQETQYF. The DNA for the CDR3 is TGTGCCAGCTCACAGTTCAGCCAAGAGACCCAGTACTTC.

The CDR3 coding sequence is TGCAGCGTTGGTACCGGGACAGGGGGCACAGATACGCAGTATTTT. Its translation: CSVGTGTGGTDTQYF. The chain recombines TRBV29-1 with TRBJ2-3, with TRBD1 identical over 10 bases. Per germline, CDR1 SQVTM and CDR2 ANQGSEA. The CDR3 covers 15 residues. Trimming at V came to 4 bases and at J to 1 base, leaving 5 bases not matched to a gene.

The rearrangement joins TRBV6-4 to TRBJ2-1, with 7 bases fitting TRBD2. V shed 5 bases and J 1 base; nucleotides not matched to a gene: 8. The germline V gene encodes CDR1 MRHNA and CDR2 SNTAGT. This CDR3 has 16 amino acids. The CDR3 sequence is CASSLSGIRSYNEQFF. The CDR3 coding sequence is TGTGCCAGCAGTCTCAGCGGGATTCGATCCTACAATGAGCAGTTCTTC.

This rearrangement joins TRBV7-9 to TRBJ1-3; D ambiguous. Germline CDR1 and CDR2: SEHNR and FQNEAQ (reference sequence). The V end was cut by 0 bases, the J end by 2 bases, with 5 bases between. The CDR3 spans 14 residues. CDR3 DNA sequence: TGTGCCAGCAGCTTAGCGGGCACTGGAAACACCATATATTTT. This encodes CASSLAGTGNTIYF.

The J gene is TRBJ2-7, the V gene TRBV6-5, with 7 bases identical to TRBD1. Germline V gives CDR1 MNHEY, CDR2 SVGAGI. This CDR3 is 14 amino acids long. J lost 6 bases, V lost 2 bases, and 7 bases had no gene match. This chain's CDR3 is CASSYEGAISEQYF. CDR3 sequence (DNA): TGTGCCAGCAGTTACGAGGGGGCTATTAGCGAGCAGTACTTC.

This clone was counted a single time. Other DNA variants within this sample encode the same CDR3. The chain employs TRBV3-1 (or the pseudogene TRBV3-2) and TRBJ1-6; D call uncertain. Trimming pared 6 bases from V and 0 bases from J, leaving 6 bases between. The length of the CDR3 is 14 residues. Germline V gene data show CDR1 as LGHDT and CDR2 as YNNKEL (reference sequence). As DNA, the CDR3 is TGTGCCAGCAGTGCGAGCTCCTATAATTCACCCCTCCACTTT. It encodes CASSASSYNSPLHF.

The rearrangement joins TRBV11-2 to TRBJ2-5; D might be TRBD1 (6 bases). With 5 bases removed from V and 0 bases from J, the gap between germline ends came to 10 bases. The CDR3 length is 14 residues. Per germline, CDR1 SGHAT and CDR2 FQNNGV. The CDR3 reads CASSLTGNQETQYF. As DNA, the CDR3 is TGTGCCAGCAGCCTCACAGGGAACCAAGAGACCCAGTACTTC.

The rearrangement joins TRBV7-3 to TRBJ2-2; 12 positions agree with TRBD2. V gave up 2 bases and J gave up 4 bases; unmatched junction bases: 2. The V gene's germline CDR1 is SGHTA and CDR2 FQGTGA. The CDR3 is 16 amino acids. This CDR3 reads CASSLASGRGTGELFF. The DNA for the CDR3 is TGTGCCAGCAGCTTAGCTAGCGGGAGGGGCACCGGGGAGCTGTTTTTT.

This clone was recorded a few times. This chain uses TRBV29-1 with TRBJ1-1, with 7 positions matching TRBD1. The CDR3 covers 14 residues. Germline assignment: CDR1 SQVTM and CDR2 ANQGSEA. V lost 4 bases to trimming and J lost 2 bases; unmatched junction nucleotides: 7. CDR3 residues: CSVVNWDRNTEAFF. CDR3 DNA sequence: TGCAGCGTTGTTAATTGGGACAGAAACACTGAAGCTTTCTTT.